The clone carrying this T cell receptor (beta chain) is a singleton in its sample. Per germline, CDR1 LNHDA and CDR2 SQIVND (reference sequence). The CDR3 has 14 residues. Trimming removed 7 bases from V and 1 base from J, with 10 bases in between. TCRdb's table, derived via immunoSEQ multiplex PCR, lists solely in-frame clones and lacks some. The data hold approximately 170,000 clones, with 80% to 90% observed a single time. The data derive from a study of blood T cell repertoires in COVID-19. The sequencing sample was made of peripheral blood. The source is a young man with acute or convalescent COVID-19. J is TRBJ1-4 and V is TRBV19; D gene ambiguous. The CDR3 loop reads CASMRGRTNEKLFF. The CDR3 coding sequence is TGTGCCAGTATGCGAGGGAGAACTAATGAAAAACTGTTTTTT.